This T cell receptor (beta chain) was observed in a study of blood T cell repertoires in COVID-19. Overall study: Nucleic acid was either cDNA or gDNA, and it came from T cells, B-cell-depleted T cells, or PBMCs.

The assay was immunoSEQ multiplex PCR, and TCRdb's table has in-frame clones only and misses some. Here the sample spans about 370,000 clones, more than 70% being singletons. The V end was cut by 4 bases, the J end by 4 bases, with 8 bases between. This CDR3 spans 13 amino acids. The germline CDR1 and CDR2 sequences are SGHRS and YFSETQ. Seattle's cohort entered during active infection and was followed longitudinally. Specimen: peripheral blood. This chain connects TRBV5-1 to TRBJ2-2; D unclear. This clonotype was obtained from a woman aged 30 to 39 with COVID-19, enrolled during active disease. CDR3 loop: CASSPITTGELFF. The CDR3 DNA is TGCGCCAGCAGCCCTATCACCACCGGGGAGCTGTTTTTT.